The clone carrying this TCR beta chain was counted a single time. What it recognizes is unknown. Under the authors' procedure: In the immunoSEQ data, sequences were junction-only and lacked quality scores, so filtering differed. Assay used: immunoSEQ multiplex PCR; TCRdb lists only in-frame clones, some missing. V and J calls and clone size are those listed in that table; D and trimming were worked out from the DNA. The sample includes roughly 2.2 million clones, approximately 95% seen only once; the top ten take 0.3% to 0.4%. This record belongs to a study of shared clonotypes between healthy human individuals. Overall study findings and caveats: Even with large depth, rarefaction showed that sorted-subset sequencing was incomplete.

The CDR3 runs 13 residues. Germline assignment: CDR1 MGHRA and CDR2 YSYEKL. The V end lost 0 bases, the J end lost 5 bases, and 4 bases lay between the germline ends. Donors were Caucasian adults residing in Nashville, Tennessee, USA. Both subsets, CD45RA+ naive and CD45RA-negative memory, were split from the CD4+ cells. The chain is built from TRBV4-1 and TRBJ2-2; D remains unclear. The clonotype originates from a young man in good health. Some clones in this sample may be carry-over from other donors' samples. The material sequenced was naive CD4+ T cells from PBMCs. The subset: CD45RA+ positively selected. The CDR3 sequence is CASSQDRTGELFF. The CDR3 DNA reads as TGCGCCAGCAGCCAAGACAGGACCGGGGAGCTGTTTTTT.